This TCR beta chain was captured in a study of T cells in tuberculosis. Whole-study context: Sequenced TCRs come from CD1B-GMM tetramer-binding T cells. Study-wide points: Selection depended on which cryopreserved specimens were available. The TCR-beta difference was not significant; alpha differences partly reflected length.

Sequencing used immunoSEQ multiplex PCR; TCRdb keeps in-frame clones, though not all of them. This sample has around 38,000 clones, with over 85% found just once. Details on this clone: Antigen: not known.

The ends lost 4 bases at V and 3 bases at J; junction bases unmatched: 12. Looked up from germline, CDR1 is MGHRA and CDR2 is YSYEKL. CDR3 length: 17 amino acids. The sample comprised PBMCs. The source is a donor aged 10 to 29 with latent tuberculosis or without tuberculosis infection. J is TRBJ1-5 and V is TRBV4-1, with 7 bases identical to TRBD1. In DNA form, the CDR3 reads TGCGCCAGCAGCCTCGAGCAGGGGGACCGAGACAATCAGCCCCAGCATTTT. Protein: CASSLEQGDRDNQPQHF.